These T cell receptor beta chains were read from a single sample in a study of T-cell reconstitution after alpha-beta-depleted transplantation in children. TCRdb called the PCR reads again in MiXCR, with one record for every CDR3 protein. In the table there are approximately 420,000 distinct CDR3 sequences, 9.5% to 13% of which are singletons. The material sequenced was PBMCs from the stem cell graft donor, taken from the stem cell graft. Receptor source: a human donor who donated a stem cell graft to a child with acute myeloid leukemia. CDR3s include the opening cysteine and the closing phenylalanine or tryptophan. D genes are given only for firm matches. Clone size is stated in some rows and not others, as once, few, many or a class when expanded.

CASSLGRGGGEAFF,TGTGCCAGCAGCTTAGGTCGAGGGGGCGGTGAAGCTTTCTTT,-,TRBV13,TRBJ1-1,TRBD1
CSARDSGFHEQYF,TGCAGTGCTAGAGATTCCGGTTTCCACGAGCAGTACTTC,few,TRBV20-1,TRBJ2-7,-
CASSLARVETQYF,TGTGCCAGCAGCTTAGCGCGCGTAGAGACCCAGTACTTC,-,TRBV7-6,TRBJ2-5,-
CASSLGREAHNEQFF,TGTGCCAGCAGTTTAGGTCGGGAGGCCCACAATGAGCAGTTCTTC,-,TRBV12-3/TRBV12-4,TRBJ2-1,TRBD2
CASSLGIERGYQYYGYTF,TGTGCCAGCAGCTTGGGGATTGAGAGGGGATATCAGTACTATGGCTACACCTTC,-,TRBV5-5,TRBJ1-2,-
CASTTEREGGYNEQFF,TGTGCCAGCACCACCGAGCGGGAGGGCGGGTACAATGAGCAGTTCTTC,-,TRBV7-9,TRBJ2-1,TRBD2
CASSLSLGTSTDTQYF,TGTGCCAGCAGCTTATCTCTAGGGACTAGCACAGATACGCAGTATTTT,-,TRBV5-4,TRBJ2-3,-
CSVVRGSPSGANVLTF,TGCAGCGTTGTTCGCGGCAGTCCCTCTGGGGCCAACGTCCTGACTTTC,-,TRBV29-1,TRBJ2-6,-
CAISERDGNNQPQHF,TGTGCCATCAGTGAGAGGGACGGGAACAATCAGCCCCAGCATTTT,many,TRBV10-3,TRBJ1-5,-
CSVERLGAQETQYF,TGCAGCGTTGAACGACTGGGGGCACAAGAGACCCAGTACTTC,few,TRBV29-1,TRBJ2-5,-
CATSRDRQGHEQFF,TGTGCCACCAGCAGAGATCGACAGGGCCATGAGCAGTTCTTC,-,TRBV15,TRBJ2-1,TRBD1
CASSRGGTRALDEQFF,TGTGCCAGCAGCCGAGGCGGGACTAGGGCCTTAGATGAGCAGTTCTTC,-,TRBV11-3,TRBJ2-1,TRBD2
CASSARQSYEQYF,TGTGCCAGCAGCGCCCGGCAATCCTACGAGCAGTACTTC,many,TRBV7-2,TRBJ2-7,-
CASSQDWASRTETQYF,TGTGCCAGCAGCCAAGATTGGGCTAGCCGCACCGAGACCCAGTACTTC,once,TRBV4-2,TRBJ2-5,-
CASSRGTGGAPEAFF,TGTGCCAGCAGTCGGGGAACAGGGGGCGCCCCTGAAGCTTTCTTT,-,TRBV6-5,TRBJ1-1,TRBD1
CASSADGATNEKLFF,TGCGCCAGCAGCGCTGACGGAGCAACTAATGAAAAACTGTTTTTT,few,TRBV5-1,TRBJ1-4,-
CASRKREDRNIQYF,TGTGCCAGTAGGAAGCGGGAGGACAGAAACATTCAGTACTTC,-,TRBV11-2,TRBJ2-4,TRBD2
CASRQGNANTGELFF,TGTGCCAGCAGACAGGGTAATGCGAACACCGGGGAGCTGTTTTTT,many,TRBV6-1,TRBJ2-2,-
CASSGSGTSVEQYF,TGTGCCAGCAGCGGATCCGGGACTTCGGTCGAGCAGTACTTC,-,TRBV9,TRBJ2-7,-
CSVEKRGFPSYNEQFF,TGCAGCGTTGAAAAAAGGGGGTTCCCGAGTTACAATGAGCAGTTCTTC,-,TRBV29-1,TRBJ2-1,-
CASKAGGGASEQFF,TGCGCCAGCAAAGCTGGCGGGGGGGCCTCTGAGCAGTTCTTC,few,TRBV5-1,TRBJ2-1,TRBD2
CASSLWTSGGQETQYF,TGTGCCAGCAGCCTCTGGACTAGCGGGGGACAAGAGACCCAGTACTTC,-,TRBV14,TRBJ2-5,TRBD2
CAWSLQEDQPQHF,TGTGCCTGGAGCTTACAGGAGGATCAGCCCCAGCATTTT,-,TRBV30,TRBJ1-5,-
CASSQTGGSYNEQFF,TGTGCCAGCAGCCAGACAGGGGGTTCCTACAATGAGCAGTTCTTC,many,TRBV5-5,TRBJ2-1,TRBD1